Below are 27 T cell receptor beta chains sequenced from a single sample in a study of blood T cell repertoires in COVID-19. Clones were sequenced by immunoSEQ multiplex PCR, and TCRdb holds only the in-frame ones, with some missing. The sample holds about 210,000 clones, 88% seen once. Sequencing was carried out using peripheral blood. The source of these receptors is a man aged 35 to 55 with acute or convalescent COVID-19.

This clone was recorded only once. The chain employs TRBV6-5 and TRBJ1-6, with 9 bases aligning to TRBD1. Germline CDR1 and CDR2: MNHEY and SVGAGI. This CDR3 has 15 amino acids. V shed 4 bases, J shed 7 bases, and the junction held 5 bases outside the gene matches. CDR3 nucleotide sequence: TGTGCCAGCAGTTCCGGGACAGGGATCAATTCACCCCTCCACTTT. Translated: CASSSGTGINSPLHF.

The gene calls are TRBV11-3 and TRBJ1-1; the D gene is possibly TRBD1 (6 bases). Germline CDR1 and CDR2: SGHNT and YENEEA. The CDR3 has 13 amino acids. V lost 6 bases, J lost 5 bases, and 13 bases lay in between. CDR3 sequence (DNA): TGTGCCAGCAGGGCTACAGGGAGTACTGAAGCTTTCTTT. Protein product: CASRATGSTEAFF.

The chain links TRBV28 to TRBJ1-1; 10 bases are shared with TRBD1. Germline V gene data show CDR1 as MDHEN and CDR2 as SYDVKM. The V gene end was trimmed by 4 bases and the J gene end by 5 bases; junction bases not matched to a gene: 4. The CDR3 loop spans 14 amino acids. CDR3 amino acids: CASSSLDRGTEAFF. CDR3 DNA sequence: TGTGCCAGCAGTTCCCTGGACAGGGGGACTGAAGCTTTCTTT.

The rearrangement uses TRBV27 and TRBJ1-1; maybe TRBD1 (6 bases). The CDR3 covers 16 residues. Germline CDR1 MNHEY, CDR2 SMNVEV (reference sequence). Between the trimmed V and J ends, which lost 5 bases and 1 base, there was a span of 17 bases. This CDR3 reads CASSPRQGMRNTEAFF. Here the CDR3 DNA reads TGTGCCAGCAGTCCACGGCAGGGGATGCGGAACACTGAAGCTTTCTTT.

CDR3 residues: CASSDARAYEQYF. CDR3 DNA: TGTGCCAGCAGTGACGCCAGGGCCTACGAGCAGTACTTC. The chain joins TRBV2 to TRBJ2-7, with D perhaps TRBD1 (5 bases). This CDR3 contains 13 residues. The V gene lost 3 bases and the J gene lost 2 bases, with 8 bases spanning the gap. Germline CDR1 SNHLY, CDR2 FYNNEI.

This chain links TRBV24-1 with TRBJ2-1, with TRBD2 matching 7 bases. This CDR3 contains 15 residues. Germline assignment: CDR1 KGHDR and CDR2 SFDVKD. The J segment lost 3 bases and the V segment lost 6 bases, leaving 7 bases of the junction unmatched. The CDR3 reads CATSRASGDYNEQFF. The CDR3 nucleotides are TGTGCCACCAGTCGGGCTAGCGGAGACTACAATGAGCAGTTCTTC.

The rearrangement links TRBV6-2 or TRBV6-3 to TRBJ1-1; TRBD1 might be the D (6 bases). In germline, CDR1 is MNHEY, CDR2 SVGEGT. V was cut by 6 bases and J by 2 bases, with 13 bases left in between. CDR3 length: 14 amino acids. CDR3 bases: TGTGCCAGCAGCCTCCGGGGGGGCAACACTGAAGCTTTCTTT. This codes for CASSLRGGNTEAFF.

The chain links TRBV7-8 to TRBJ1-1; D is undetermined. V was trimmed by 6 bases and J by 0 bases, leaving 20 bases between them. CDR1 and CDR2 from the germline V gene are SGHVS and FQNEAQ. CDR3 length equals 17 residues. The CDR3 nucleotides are TGTGCCAGCAGTCTTACCCACAGTACGTTCATGAACACTGAAGCTTTCTTT. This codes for CASSLTHSTFMNTEAFF. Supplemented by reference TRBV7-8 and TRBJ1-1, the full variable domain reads GAGVSQSPRYKVAKRGQDVALRCDPISGHVSLFWYQQALGQGPEFLTYFQNEAQLDKSGLPSDRFFAERPEGSVSTLKIQRTQQEDSAVYLCASSLTHSTFMNTEAFFGQGTRLTVV.

The chain's CDR3 is CASSTGQGINEQYF. The CDR3 region has the DNA TGTGCCAGCAGTACAGGACAGGGGATCAACGAGCAGTACTTC. The genes are TRBV6-2 or TRBV6-3 and TRBJ2-7, with TRBD1 matching over 9 bases. The junction had 7 bases not matched to a gene; V was cut back by 5 bases and J by 5 bases. The CDR3 extends over 14 amino acids. Looked up from germline, CDR1 is MNHEY and CDR2 is SVGEGT.

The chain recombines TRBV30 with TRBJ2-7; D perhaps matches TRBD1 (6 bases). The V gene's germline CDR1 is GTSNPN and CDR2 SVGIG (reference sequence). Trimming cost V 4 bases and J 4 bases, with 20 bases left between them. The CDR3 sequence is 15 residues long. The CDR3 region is CAWNPPGTRFYEQYF. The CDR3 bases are TGTGCCTGGAACCCTCCCGGGACAAGATTTTACGAGCAGTACTTC.

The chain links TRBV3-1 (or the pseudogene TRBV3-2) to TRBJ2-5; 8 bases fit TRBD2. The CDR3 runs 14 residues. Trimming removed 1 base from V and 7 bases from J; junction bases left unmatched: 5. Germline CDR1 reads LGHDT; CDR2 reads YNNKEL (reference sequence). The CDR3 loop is CASSQAGRGGTQYF. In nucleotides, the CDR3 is TGTGCCAGCAGCCAAGCCGGACGGGGGGGGACCCAGTACTTC.

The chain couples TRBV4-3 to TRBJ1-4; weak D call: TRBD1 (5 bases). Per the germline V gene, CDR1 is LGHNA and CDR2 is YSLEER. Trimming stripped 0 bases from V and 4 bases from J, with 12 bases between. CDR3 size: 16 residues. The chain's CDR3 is CASSQDIGAINEKLFF. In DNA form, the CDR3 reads TGCGCCAGCAGCCAAGATATAGGGGCGATTAATGAAAAACTGTTTTTT.

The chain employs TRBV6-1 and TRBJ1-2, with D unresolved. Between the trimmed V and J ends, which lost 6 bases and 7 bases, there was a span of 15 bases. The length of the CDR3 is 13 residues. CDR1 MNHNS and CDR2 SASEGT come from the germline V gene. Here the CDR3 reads CASSPPGLSGYTF. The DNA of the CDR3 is TGTGCCAGCAGCCCACCCGGTTTGAGTGGCTACACCTTC.

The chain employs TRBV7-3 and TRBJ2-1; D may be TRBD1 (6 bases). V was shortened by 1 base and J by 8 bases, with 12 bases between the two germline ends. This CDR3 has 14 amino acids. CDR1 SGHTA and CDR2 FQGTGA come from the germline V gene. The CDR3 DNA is TGTGCCAGCAGCTTAAAACAGGGCGGTCATGAGCAGTTCTTC. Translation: CASSLKQGGHEQFF.

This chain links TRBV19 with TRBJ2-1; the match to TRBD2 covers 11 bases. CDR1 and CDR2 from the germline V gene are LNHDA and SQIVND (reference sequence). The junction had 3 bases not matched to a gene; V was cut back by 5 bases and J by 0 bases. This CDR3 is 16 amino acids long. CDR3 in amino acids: CASSVGLAGSYNEQFF. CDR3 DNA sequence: TGTGCCAGTAGTGTTGGACTAGCGGGCTCCTACAATGAGCAGTTCTTC.

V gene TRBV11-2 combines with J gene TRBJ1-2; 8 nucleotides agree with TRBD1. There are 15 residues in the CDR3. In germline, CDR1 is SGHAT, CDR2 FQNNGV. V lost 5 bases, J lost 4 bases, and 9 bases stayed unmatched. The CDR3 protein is CASSPIGQGLYGYTF. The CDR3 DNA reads TGTGCCAGCAGCCCCATAGGACAGGGACTCTATGGCTACACCTTC. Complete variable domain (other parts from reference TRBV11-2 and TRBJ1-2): EAGVAQSPRYKIIEKRQSVAFWCNPISGHATLYWYQQILGQGPKLLIQFQNNGVVDDSQLPKDRFSAERLKGVDSTLKIQPAKLEDSAVYLCASSPIGQGLYGYTFGSGTRLTVV.

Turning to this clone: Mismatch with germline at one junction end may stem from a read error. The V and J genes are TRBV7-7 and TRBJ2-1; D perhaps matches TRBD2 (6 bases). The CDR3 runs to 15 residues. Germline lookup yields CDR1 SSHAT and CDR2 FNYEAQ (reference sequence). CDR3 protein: CASSLSGSGENEQFF. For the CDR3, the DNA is TGTGCTAGCAGCCTTAGCGGATCCGGGGAGAATGAGCAGTTCTTC.

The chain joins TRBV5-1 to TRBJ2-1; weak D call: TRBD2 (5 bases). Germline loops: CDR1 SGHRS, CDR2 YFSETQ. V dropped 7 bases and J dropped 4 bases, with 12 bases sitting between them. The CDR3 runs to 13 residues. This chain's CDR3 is CASSSSGYNEQFF. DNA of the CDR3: TGCGCCAGCTCCTCGAGCGGTTACAATGAGCAGTTCTTC.

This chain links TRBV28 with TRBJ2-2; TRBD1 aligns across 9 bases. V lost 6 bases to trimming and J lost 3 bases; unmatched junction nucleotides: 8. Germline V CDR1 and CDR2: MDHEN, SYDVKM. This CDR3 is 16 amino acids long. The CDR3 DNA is TGTGCCAGCAGCCCGAGGGACAGGGCATACACCGGGGAGCTGTTTTTT. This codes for CASSPRDRAYTGELFF.

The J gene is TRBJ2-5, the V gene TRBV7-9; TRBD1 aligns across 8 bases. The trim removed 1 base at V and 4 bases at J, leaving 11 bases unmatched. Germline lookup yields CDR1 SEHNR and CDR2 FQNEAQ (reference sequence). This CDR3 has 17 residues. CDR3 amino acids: CASSLVFGTGLGETQYF. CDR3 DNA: TGTGCCAGCAGCTTAGTGTTTGGGACAGGCCTCGGAGAGACCCAGTACTTC. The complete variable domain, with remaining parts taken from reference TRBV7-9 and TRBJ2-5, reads DTGVSQNPRHKITKRGQNVTFRCDPISEHNRLYWYRQTLGQGPEFLTYFQNEAQLEKSRLLSDRFSAERPKGSFSTLEIQRTEQGDSAMYLCASSLVFGTGLGETQYFGPGTRLLVL.

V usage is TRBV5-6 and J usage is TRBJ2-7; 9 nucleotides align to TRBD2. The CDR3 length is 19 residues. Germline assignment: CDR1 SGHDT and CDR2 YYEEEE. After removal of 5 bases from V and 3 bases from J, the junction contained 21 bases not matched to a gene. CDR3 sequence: CASRVRDGGYLAGHYEQYF. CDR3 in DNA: TGTGCCAGCAGAGTCCGAGACGGGGGCTATCTAGCGGGACACTACGAGCAGTACTTC.

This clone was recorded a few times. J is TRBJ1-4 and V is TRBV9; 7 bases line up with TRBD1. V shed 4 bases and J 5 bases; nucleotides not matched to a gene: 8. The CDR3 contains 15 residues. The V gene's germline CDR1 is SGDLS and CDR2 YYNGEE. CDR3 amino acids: CASSPRTGANEKLFF. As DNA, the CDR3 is TGTGCCAGCAGCCCGCGGACAGGCGCCAATGAAAAACTGTTTTTT.

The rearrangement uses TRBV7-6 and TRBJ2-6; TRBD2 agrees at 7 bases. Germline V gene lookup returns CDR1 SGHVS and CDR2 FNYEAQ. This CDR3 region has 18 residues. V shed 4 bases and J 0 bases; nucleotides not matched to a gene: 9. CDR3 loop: CASSWARAGSSGANVLTF. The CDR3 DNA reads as TGTGCCAGCAGCTGGGCTCGAGCGGGGTCCTCTGGGGCCAACGTCCTGACTTTC.

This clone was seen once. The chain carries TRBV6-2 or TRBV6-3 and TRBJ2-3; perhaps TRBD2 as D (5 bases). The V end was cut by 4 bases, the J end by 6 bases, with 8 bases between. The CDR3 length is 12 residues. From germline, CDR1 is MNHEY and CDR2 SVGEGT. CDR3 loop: CASSWTYDTQYF. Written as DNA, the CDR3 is TGTGCCAGCAGTTGGACTTACGATACGCAGTATTTT.

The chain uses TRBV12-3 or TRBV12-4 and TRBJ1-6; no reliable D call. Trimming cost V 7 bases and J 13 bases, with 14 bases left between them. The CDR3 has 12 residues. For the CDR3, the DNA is TGTGCCAGCACTCATCACGGGTCCCCCCTCCACTTT. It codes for CASTHHGSPLHF.

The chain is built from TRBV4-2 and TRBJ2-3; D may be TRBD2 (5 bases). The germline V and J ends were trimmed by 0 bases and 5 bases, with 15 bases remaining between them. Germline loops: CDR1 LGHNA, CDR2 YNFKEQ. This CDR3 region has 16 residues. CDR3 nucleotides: TGTGCCAGCAGCCAAGATCTTAAGGGAGCGCGAGATACGCAGTATTTT. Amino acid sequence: CASSQDLKGARDTQYF.

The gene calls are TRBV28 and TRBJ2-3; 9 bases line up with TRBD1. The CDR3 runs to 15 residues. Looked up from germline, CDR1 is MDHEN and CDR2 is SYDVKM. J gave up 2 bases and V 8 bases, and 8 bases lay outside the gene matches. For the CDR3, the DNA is TGTGCCAGCCCTGCGGACAGGGGCCTCACAGATACGCAGTATTTT. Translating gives CASPADRGLTDTQYF. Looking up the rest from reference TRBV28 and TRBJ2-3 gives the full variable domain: DVKVTQSSRYLVKRTGEKVFLECVQDMDHENMFWYRQDPGLGLRLIYFSYDVKMKEKGDIPEGYSVSREKKERFSLILESASTNQTSMYLCASPADRGLTDTQYFGPGTRLTVL.